This T cell receptor beta chain emerged from a study of T cell responses to AZD1222 COVID-19 vaccine. Generated by immunoSEQ multiplex PCR, the TCRdb table keeps only in-frame clones and is missing some. Found here are about 69,000 clones, around four fifths of them singletons; the top ten hold roughly 25%. There are 15 residues in the CDR3. Germline lookup yields CDR1 SEHNR and CDR2 FQNEAQ (reference sequence). With V trimmed by 5 bases and J by 8 bases, 12 bases remained unmatched. This sequence originates from an adult who received the AZD1222 COVID-19 vaccine. The chain combines TRBV7-9 with TRBJ1-2, with 9 positions matching TRBD1. Source: peripheral blood, taken 28 days after the second AZD1222 dose. Here the CDR3 DNA reads TGTGCCAGCAGCGAGGGACAGGGCGAGAGAGGCGGCTACACCTTC. It yields the protein CASSEGQGERGGYTF.